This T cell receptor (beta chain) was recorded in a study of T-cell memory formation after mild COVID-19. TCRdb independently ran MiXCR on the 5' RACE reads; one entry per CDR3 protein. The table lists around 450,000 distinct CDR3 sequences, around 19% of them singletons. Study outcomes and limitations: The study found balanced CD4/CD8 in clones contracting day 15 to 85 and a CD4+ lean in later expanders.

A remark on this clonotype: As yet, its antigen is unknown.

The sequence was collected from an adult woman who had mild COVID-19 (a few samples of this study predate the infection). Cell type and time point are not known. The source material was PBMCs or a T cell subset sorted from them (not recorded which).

The CDR3 bases are TGTGCCAGCAGTGGTGTCTGGACTAGCTTATACGAGCAGTACTTC. Protein sequence: CASSGVWTSLYEQYF. The chain couples TRBV2 to TRBJ2-7; 8 bases are shared with TRBD2. V lost 4 bases and J lost 4; bases outside the gene matches: 9. Germline loops: CDR1 SNHLY, CDR2 FYNNEI. CDR3 size: 15 residues. The variable domain in full, completed from reference TRBV2 and TRBJ2-7, reads EPEVTQTPSHQVTQMGQEVILRCVPISNHLYFYWYRQILGQKVEFLVSFYNNEISEKSEIFDDQFSVERPDGSNFTLKIRSTKLEDSAMYFCASSGVWTSLYEQYFGPGTRLTVT.